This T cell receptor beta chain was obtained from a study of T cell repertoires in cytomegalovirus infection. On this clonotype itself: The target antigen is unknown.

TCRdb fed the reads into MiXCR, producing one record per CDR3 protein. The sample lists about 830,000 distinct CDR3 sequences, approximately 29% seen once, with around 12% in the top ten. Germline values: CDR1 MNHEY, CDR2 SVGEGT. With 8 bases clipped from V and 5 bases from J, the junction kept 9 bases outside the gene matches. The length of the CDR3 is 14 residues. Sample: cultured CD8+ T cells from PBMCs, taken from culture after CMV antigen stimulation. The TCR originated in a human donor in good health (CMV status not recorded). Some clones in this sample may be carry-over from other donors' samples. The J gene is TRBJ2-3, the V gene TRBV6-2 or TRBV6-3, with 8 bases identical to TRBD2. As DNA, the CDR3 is TGTGCCAGCCGCAAACGGGGGGGCCTAGATACGCAGTATTTT. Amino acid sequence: CASRKRGGLDTQYF.